This TCR beta chain originates from a study of cytomegalovirus exposure and HLA in healthy donors. Turning to the study itself: Later, an analysis reported that the 120 or so validation repertoires had used the same platform as the approximately 680 first-cohort repertoires.

Study-level findings and limits: A few chains linked to CMV were shown in vitro to be specific for CMV antigens. TCR beta chains numbering some 160 were designated cytomegalovirus-associated.

In regard to this clone: As yet, its antigen is unknown.

The CDR3 runs to 15 residues. Germline V gene data show CDR1 as LGHNA and CDR2 as YSLEER. V gave up 4 bases and J gave up 11 bases; unmatched junction bases: 15. Produced via immunoSEQ multiplex PCR; TCRdb's table is partial and in-frame only. The table records over 250,000 clones, about 85% of them present only once. Sequencing was done on a sample of PBMCs. This chain connects TRBV4-3 to TRBJ1-1, with 8 bases matching TRBD1. This TCR came from a woman aged 25 to 39 in good health and CMV-seropositive. CDR3 amino acids: CASSPDRTGSLGAFF. In DNA form, the CDR3 reads TGCGCCAGCAGCCCCGACCGGACAGGGAGTCTTGGGGCTTTCTTT.